The next 21 T cell receptor beta chains were all read from a single sample in a study of OX40 agonist ivuxolimab in advanced cancers. The table came from immunoSEQ multiplex PCR; TCRdb's copy has only in-frame clones and leaves some out. The sample contains 80,000 to 100,000 clones, 80% to 90% of which appear only once. Sequenced here: CD4+ or CD8+ T cells sorted from blood, sampled in a trial of the OX40 agonist ivuxolimab. These receptors were taken from an adult with an advanced solid tumor such as melanoma, head and neck, liver or kidney cancer.

The chain is built from TRBV7-9 and TRBJ2-7; D gene uncertain. The CDR3 consists of 14 residues. Trimming took off 3 bases at V and 0 bases at J, with 9 bases between the two ends. In germline, CDR1 is SEHNR, CDR2 FQNEAQ (reference sequence). In DNA form, the CDR3 reads TGTGCCAGCAGCTTTAGTACCTCCTCCTACGAGCAGTACTTC. Translated: CASSFSTSSYEQYF.

This sequence joins TRBV29-1 and TRBJ2-7; no firm D call. Germline lookup yields CDR1 SQVTM and CDR2 ANQGSEA. The V end was cut by 2 bases, the J end by 1 base, with 18 bases between. This CDR3 has 16 residues. The DNA of the CDR3 is TGCAGCGTTGAACATCGACTTACGATTTGGTCCTACGAGCAGTACTTC. As protein: CSVEHRLTIWSYEQYF.

This chain's CDR3 is CASSLGAGNEQFF. In nucleotides, the CDR3 is TGCGCCAGCAGCTTGGGAGCGGGCAATGAGCAGTTCTTC. The rearrangement joins TRBV5-1 to TRBJ2-1; TRBD2 might be the D (6 bases). Germline V gene lookup returns CDR1 SGHRS and CDR2 YFSETQ. The CDR3 totals 13 residues. The ends were cut back, 0 bases at V and 6 bases at J, with 7 bases in the middle.

V and J are TRBV27 and TRBJ2-7, with 8 nucleotides matching TRBD1. V was pared by 2 bases and J by 7 bases, with 4 bases of the junction left unmatched. Per the germline V gene, CDR1 is MNHEY and CDR2 is SMNVEV (reference sequence). There are 13 residues in the CDR3. The CDR3 DNA follows: TGTGCCAGCAGTTTAAGCAGGGGGCAGGAGCAGTACTTC. It is translated as CASSLSRGQEQYF.

The V call is TRBV5-5, the J call TRBJ2-2; the D gene is possibly TRBD2 (6 bases). This CDR3 has 16 residues. The V gene lost 2 bases and the J gene lost 0 bases, with 11 bases spanning the gap. Germline CDR1 and CDR2: SGHKS and YYEKEE (reference sequence). The CDR3 nucleotides read TGTGCCAGCAGCTTATGGGCGGGGACGAACACCGGGGAGCTGTTTTTT. This sequence encodes CASSLWAGTNTGELFF.

This sequence joins TRBV27 and TRBJ1-5; the D is unclear. The CDR3 extends over 15 amino acids. Deletions cut 2 bases from V and 0 bases from J, with 8 bases between. Germline V lookup: CDR1 MNHEY, CDR2 SMNVEV (reference sequence). CDR3 coding DNA: TGTGCCAGCAGTTTAGACGCGTATAGCAATCAGCCCCAGCATTTT. Protein: CASSLDAYSNQPQHF.

The chain's CDR3 is CAWRRSNEQFF. In DNA form, the CDR3 reads TGTGCCTGGAGGAGAAGCAATGAGCAGTTCTTC. J is TRBJ2-1 and V is TRBV30; D is undetermined. V lost 3 bases and J lost 6, with 6 bases in between. This CDR3 region has 11 residues. CDR1 GTSNPN and CDR2 SVGIG come from the germline V gene (reference sequence).

This chain joins TRBV29-1 and TRBJ2-5; 13 bases map to TRBD2. The V gene's germline CDR1 is SQVTM and CDR2 ANQGSEA. Trimming cost V 3 bases and J 5 bases; bases outside gene matches: 6. This CDR3 region has 15 residues. In DNA form, the CDR3 reads TGCAGCGTTGATGGACTAGCGGGAGATCGGGAGACCCAGTACTTC. Translating it yields CSVDGLAGDRETQYF.

Only one count was recorded for this clone. The CDR3 protein is CASSLDWGYNEQFF. In DNA, the CDR3 is TGTGCCAGCAGCTTGGATTGGGGGTACAATGAGCAGTTCTTC. V and J are TRBV5-6 and TRBJ2-1; D may be TRBD1 or TRBD2 (5 bases each). V was pared by 0 bases and J by 4 bases, with 8 bases between. This CDR3 contains 14 residues. Germline V gene sequence: CDR1 SGHDT, CDR2 YYEEEE.

The CDR3 DNA reads as TGTGCCTGGAGTGTCGCACCCGGGACCCAGCATTTT. This codes for CAWSVAPGTQHF. J is TRBJ1-5 and V is TRBV30; D gene unclear. There are 12 residues in the CDR3. Germline-derived CDR1 and CDR2 are GTSNPN and SVGIG (reference sequence). Trimming cost V 0 bases and J 11 bases, with 11 bases left between them.

This chain connects TRBV5-1 to TRBJ1-3, with D perhaps matching TRBD1 (6 bases). The ends were cut back, 4 bases at V and 6 bases at J, with 14 bases in the middle. This CDR3 comprises 14 residues. Germline V gene sequence: CDR1 SGHRS, CDR2 YFSETQ. The CDR3 spells CASSMDSEENTIYF. CDR3 nucleotides: TGCGCCAGCAGCATGGACAGTGAGGAAAACACCATATATTTT.

The chain has TRBV7-3 and TRBJ2-1; 9 bases map to TRBD2. Germline loops: CDR1 SGHTA, CDR2 FQGTGA. This CDR3 contains 15 residues. V shed 5 bases, J shed 7 bases, and the junction held 9 bases outside the gene matches. CDR3 protein: CASSRGETSGNEQFF. In DNA, the CDR3 is TGTGCCAGCAGCCGAGGGGAGACTAGCGGTAATGAGCAGTTCTTC.

The rearrangement uses TRBV18 and TRBJ1-1; no clear D gene. The germline V gene has CDR1 KGHSH and CDR2 LQKENI. The CDR3 sequence is 14 residues long. The V end lost 3 bases, the J end lost 6 bases, and 14 bases lay between the germline ends. CDR3 amino acids: CASSPRSRDPEAFF. The CDR3 region has the DNA TGTGCCAGCTCACCCCGCTCAAGGGATCCTGAAGCTTTCTTT. The whole variable domain, remainder taken from reference TRBV18 and TRBJ1-1, is NAGVMQNPRHLVRRRGQEARLRCSPMKGHSHVYWYRQLPEEGLKFMVYLQKENIIDESGMPKERFSAEFPKEGPSILRIQQVVRGDSAAYFCASSPRSRDPEAFFGQGTRLTVV.

The rearrangement links TRBV18 to TRBJ1-1; the match to TRBD1 covers 8 bases. The V gene end was trimmed by 5 bases and the J gene end by 3 bases; junction bases not matched to a gene: 2. This CDR3 has 13 residues. Germline CDR1 is KGHSH and CDR2 is LQKENI. The CDR3 protein is CASSSTGDTEAFF. For the CDR3, the DNA is TGTGCCAGCTCATCGACAGGGGACACTGAAGCTTTCTTT. Looking up the rest from reference TRBV18 and TRBJ1-1 gives the full variable domain: NAGVMQNPRHLVRRRGQEARLRCSPMKGHSHVYWYRQLPEEGLKFMVYLQKENIIDESGMPKERFSAEFPKEGPSILRIQQVVRGDSAAYFCASSSTGDTEAFFGQGTRLTVV.

A word on this clone: A read error may produce the germline difference seen at one junction end. This chain uses TRBV7-6 with TRBJ1-1, with 7 bases fitting TRBD1. The CDR3 is 14 amino acids. Germline assignment: CDR1 SGHVS and CDR2 FNYEAQ. Here the CDR3 DNA reads TGTGCCAGCAGCTTAGGCCCAGGACAGGCCCCGGCTTTCTTC. This gives the protein CASSLGPGQAPAFF.

The rearrangement uses TRBV15 and TRBJ1-1; D gene uncertain. V gave up 0 bases and J gave up 8 bases, with 10 bases separating them. Per the germline V gene, CDR1 is LNHNV and CDR2 is YYDKDF (reference sequence). The CDR3 totals 13 residues. The DNA of the CDR3 is TGTGCCACCAGCAGAGATTGGGGTGTGGAAGCTTTCTTT. This sequence encodes CATSRDWGVEAFF.

V and J are TRBV6-5 and TRBJ2-3; tentatively, D is TRBD1 (5 bases). The CDR3 spans 14 residues. Germline V gene lookup returns CDR1 MNHEY and CDR2 SVGAGI. With 4 bases removed from V and 1 base from J, the gap between germline ends came to 9 bases. The CDR3 here is CASSSGRGTDTQYF. CDR3 sequence (DNA): TGTGCCAGCAGTTCTGGCAGGGGCACAGATACGCAGTATTTT.

The genes are TRBV7-9 and TRBJ1-2, with 7 bases aligning to TRBD1. The junction had 10 bases not matched to a gene; V was cut back by 5 bases and J by 4 bases. Germline CDR1 is SEHNR and CDR2 is FQNEAQ (reference sequence). The CDR3 consists of 15 residues. DNA for the CDR3: TGTGCCAGCAGCCGCACAGGGGATCTCCTCTATGGCTACACCTTC. Translated: CASSRTGDLLYGYTF.

The gene calls are TRBV6-6 and TRBJ2-1; D call uncertain. Trimming shortened V by 5 bases and J by 6 bases, and 5 bases separated the two germline ends. Germline-derived CDR1 and CDR2 are MNHNY and SVGAGI (reference sequence). The CDR3 runs to 11 residues. The CDR3 DNA reads TGTGCCAGCAGTACCGCCAATGAGCAGTTCTTC. Its translation is CASSTANEQFF.

The chain employs TRBV2 and TRBJ2-1; 12 positions match TRBD2. This CDR3 contains 17 residues. Trimming at V came to 10 bases and at J to 1 base, leaving 11 bases not matched to a gene. Germline assignment: CDR1 SNHLY and CDR2 FYNNEI. The CDR3 spells CATLLAGGSVSYNEQFF. Written as DNA, the CDR3 is TGTGCCACCCTACTAGCGGGGGGTTCAGTGTCCTACAATGAGCAGTTCTTC.

This clone showed up just a few times. The chain combines TRBV6-5 with TRBJ1-2, with D possibly being TRBD1 (6 bases). CDR1 MNHEY and CDR2 SVGAGI come from the germline V gene. The CDR3 runs to 14 residues. V was shortened by 2 bases and J by 7 bases, with 14 bases between the two germline ends. The CDR3 region is CASSYTGTKGGYTF. The CDR3 DNA sequence: TGTGCCAGCAGTTACACCGGGACAAAGGGTGGCTACACCTTC.